This TCR beta chain was identified in a study of blood T cell repertoires in COVID-19. Using immunoSEQ multiplex PCR, the repertoire was profiled, and TCRdb retains in-frame clones only, with some absent. The repertoire consists of under 300,000 clones, with approximately 90% occurring once and the leading ten covering 2%. This CDR3 contains 14 residues. V shed 10 bases, J shed 6 bases, and the junction held 14 bases outside the gene matches. Per germline, CDR1 LNHDA and CDR2 SQIVND (reference sequence). Living in 20 to 30 US areas, the participants were between roughly 18 and 90 years of age. The chain joins TRBV19 to TRBJ1-1, with 7 bases lining up with TRBD1. Specimen: PBMCs or T cells enriched from blood (not recorded which). This receptor was taken from an older woman in a cohort exposed to, infected with or recovered from COVID-19 (not recorded which). CDR3 in amino acids: CATTTGTANAEAFF. CDR3 in DNA: TGTGCCACAACAACCGGGACAGCAAATGCTGAAGCTTTCTTT.